This T cell receptor beta chain appears in the sequencing data of a study of shared clonotypes between healthy human individuals. Across the study: CD8 memory received one plate per donor, CD8 naive two, CD4 memory three and CD4 naive three.

As to this clone: Its antigen remains unidentified.

Study-wide findings and caveats: A few donors had roughly 5% of their naive CD4 clonotypes in common.

The assay was immunoSEQ multiplex PCR, and TCRdb's table has in-frame clones only and misses some. Among 1,500,000 or so clones listed, roughly 96% were seen once. Healthy HIV-negative adults with no recent acute infections or vaccinations were recruited as donors. CDR1 is SGHRS and CDR2 is YFSETQ in the germline V gene. V was cut by 1 base and J by 0 bases, with 8 bases left in between. This CDR3 region has 15 residues. The chain couples TRBV5-1 to TRBJ2-1; D unresolved. This clonotype originated in a man aged 30 to 39 in good health. Sequencing used naive CD4+ T cells sorted from blood. The subset: CD45RA+ positively selected. The CDR3 loop reads CASSLLKPSYNEQFF. In DNA, the CDR3 is TGCGCCAGCAGCTTGCTGAAACCCTCCTACAATGAGCAGTTCTTC.